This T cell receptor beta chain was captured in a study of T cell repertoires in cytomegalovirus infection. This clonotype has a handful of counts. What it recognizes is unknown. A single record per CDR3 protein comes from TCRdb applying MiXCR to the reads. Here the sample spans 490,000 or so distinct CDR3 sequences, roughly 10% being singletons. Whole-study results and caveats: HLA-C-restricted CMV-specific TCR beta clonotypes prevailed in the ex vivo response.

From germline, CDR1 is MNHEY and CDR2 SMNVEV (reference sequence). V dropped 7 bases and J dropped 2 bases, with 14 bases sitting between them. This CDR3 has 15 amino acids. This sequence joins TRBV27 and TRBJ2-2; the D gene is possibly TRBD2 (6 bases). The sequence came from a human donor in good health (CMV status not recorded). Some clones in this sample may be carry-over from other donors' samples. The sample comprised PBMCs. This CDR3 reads CASNPWGGNTGELFF. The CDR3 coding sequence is TGTGCCAGCAACCCGTGGGGAGGTAACACCGGGGAGCTGTTTTTT.